This T cell receptor beta chain stems from a study of control samples from healthy donors and cancer patients. Profiled with immunoSEQ multiplex PCR; TCRdb holds only in-frame clones, not every one. The table lists 120,000 or so clones, more than 75% of them singletons. The sequenced sample was blood. This TCR derives from a young man in good health.

CDR3 in amino acids: CASSLESPDTGELFF. CDR3 in DNA: TGTGCCAGCAGCTTGGAATCCCCCGACACCGGGGAGCTGTTTTTT. This rearrangement joins TRBV11-3 to TRBJ2-2; D uncertain. The CDR3 length is 15 residues. Germline loops: CDR1 SGHNT, CDR2 YENEEA. V lost 3 bases to trimming and J lost 3 bases, with 11 bases between them.